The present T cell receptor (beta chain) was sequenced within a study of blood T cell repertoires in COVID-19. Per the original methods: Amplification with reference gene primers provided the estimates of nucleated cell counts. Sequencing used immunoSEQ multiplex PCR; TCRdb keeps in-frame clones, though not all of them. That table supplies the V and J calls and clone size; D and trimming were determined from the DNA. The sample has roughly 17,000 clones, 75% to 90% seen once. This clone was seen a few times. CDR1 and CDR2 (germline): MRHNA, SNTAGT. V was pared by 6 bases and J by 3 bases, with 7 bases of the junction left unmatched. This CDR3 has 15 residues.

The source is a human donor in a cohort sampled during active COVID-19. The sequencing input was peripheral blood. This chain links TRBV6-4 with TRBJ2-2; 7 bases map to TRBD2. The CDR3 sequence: CASSPMGGHTGELFF. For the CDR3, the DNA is TGTGCCAGCAGCCCCATGGGAGGGCACACCGGGGAGCTGTTTTTT.